Presented here are 18 T cell receptor beta chains from one specimen sequenced in a study of OX40 agonist ivuxolimab in advanced cancers. Profiled with immunoSEQ multiplex PCR; TCRdb holds only in-frame clones, not every one. The profile shows more than 50,000 clones, 80% of them singletons. Sequenced here: CD4+ or CD8+ T cells sorted from blood, sampled in a trial of the OX40 agonist ivuxolimab. These receptor sequences come from an adult with an advanced solid tumor such as melanoma, head and neck, liver or kidney cancer.

The rearrangement joins TRBV7-3 to TRBJ1-2; D gene ambiguous. The germline gives CDR1 SGHTA, CDR2 FQGTGA. The CDR3 sequence is 13 residues long. Trimming removed 2 bases at V and 6 bases at J, with 10 bases between. This CDR3 is CASSLSREDGYTF. The CDR3 DNA sequence: TGTGCCAGCAGCTTATCGCGGGAGGATGGCTACACCTTC.

V and J are TRBV5-8 and TRBJ1-2; D is uncertain. This CDR3 contains 14 residues. Looked up from germline, CDR1 is SGHTS and CDR2 is YDEGEE. Trimming took 0 bases from V and 11 from J, leaving 17 bases between them. In DNA, the CDR3 is TGTGCCAGCAGCTTGGGGCAGTACCCCTTAGGGTACACCTTC. Protein product: CASSLGQYPLGYTF.

The chain links TRBV6-5 to TRBJ2-7; D call uncertain. This CDR3 has 14 residues. V shed 5 bases and J shed 0 bases, with 11 bases lying between them. In germline, CDR1 is MNHEY, CDR2 SVGAGI. The CDR3 DNA follows: TGTGCCAGCAGTGAAATACAGACCTCCTACGAGCAGTACTTC. Residues: CASSEIQTSYEQYF.

The V gene is TRBV4-3, the J gene TRBJ2-5; D is undetermined. The germline V gene encodes CDR1 LGHNA and CDR2 YSLEER. The V end was cut by 5 bases, the J end by 2 bases, with 9 bases between. There are 13 residues in the CDR3. The CDR3 region is CASSKLPQETQYF. The CDR3 nucleotides are TGCGCCAGCAGCAAACTACCTCAAGAGACCCAGTACTTC.

In its sample, this clone was seen a few times. This chain uses TRBV21-1 with TRBJ1-1; the tabulated D call, TRBD1, remains unverified against the DNA. TRBV21-1 is a known pseudogene. CDR3 size: 16 residues. The CDR3 DNA reads as TGTGCCAGCAGGAGTGACAGGGATGCTAGCTTGGCTGAAGCTTTCTTT. Translated, it gives CASRSDRDASLAEAFF.

The chain uses TRBV4-3 and TRBJ1-4, with unresolved D. CDR1 is LGHNA, CDR2 YSLEER, per germline. The CDR3 contains 14 residues. With 2 bases removed from V and 5 bases from J, the gap between germline ends came to 9 bases. The CDR3 loop is CASSQRGGNEKLFF. The CDR3 bases are TGCGCCAGCAGCCAACGGGGTGGGAATGAAAAACTGTTTTTT.

The chain joins TRBV27 to TRBJ1-2, with D perhaps TRBD1 (6 bases). Germline V CDR1 and CDR2: MNHEY, SMNVEV (reference sequence). Trimming removed 4 bases at V and 4 bases at J, with 16 bases between. This CDR3 is 15 amino acids long. In DNA, the CDR3 is TGTGCCAGCAGTTCAAATGGGGGCAGGGGCTATGGCTACACCTTC. Amino acids: CASSSNGGRGYGYTF.

The genes are TRBV6-5 and TRBJ1-1, with D possibly matching TRBD1 (6 bases). Trimming cost V 2 bases and J 8 bases, with 18 bases left between them. Germline values: CDR1 MNHEY, CDR2 SVGAGI. CDR3 length: 15 amino acids. The CDR3 reads CASSYRRGEGTEAFF. The CDR3 DNA sequence: TGTGCCAGCAGTTACAGGAGGGGGGAGGGTACCGAAGCTTTCTTT.

This CDR3 is CASRSPGGVGETQYF. The DNA of the CDR3 is TGTGCCAGCAGATCACCAGGGGGTGTGGGAGAGACCCAGTACTTC. This chain uses TRBV7-2 with TRBJ2-5; the match to TRBD1 covers 7 bases. V was clipped by 6 bases and J by 4 bases; unmatched bases: 11. This CDR3 is built from 15 residues. CDR1 and CDR2 (germline): SGHTA, FQGNSA.

This chain joins TRBV5-1 and TRBJ2-7; a weak D match, TRBD2 (6 bases). V lost 0 bases to trimming and J lost 1 base, with 8 bases between them. Germline V CDR1 and CDR2: SGHRS, YFSETQ. The CDR3 consists of 14 residues. CDR3 residues: CASSLAGTSYEQYF. The CDR3 bases are TGCGCCAGCAGCTTGGCCGGGACTTCCTACGAGCAGTACTTC.

V gene TRBV7-2 combines with J gene TRBJ2-7; 7 bases are a match to TRBD2. Germline V CDR1 and CDR2: SGHTA, FQGNSA. Trimming cost V 1 base and J 2 bases; bases outside gene matches: 8. CDR3 length equals 16 residues. The CDR3: CASSLGRTSVTYEQYF. The CDR3 DNA reads TGTGCCAGCAGCTTAGGCCGCACTAGCGTAACCTACGAGCAGTACTTC.

The chain uses TRBV11-2 and TRBJ2-7, with 9 bases lining up with TRBD1. Germline V gene lookup returns CDR1 SGHAT and CDR2 FQNNGV. V was pared by 3 bases and J by 6 bases, with 6 bases of the junction left unmatched. The CDR3 has 14 amino acids. The CDR3 bases are TGTGCCAGCAGCTTCCTGGACAGGGGAGGCGAGCAGTACTTC. Its translation: CASSFLDRGGEQYF.

This clone was found a few times. The chain is built from TRBV28 and TRBJ1-5; D is ambiguous. This CDR3 has 16 residues. Looked up from germline, CDR1 is MDHEN and CDR2 is SYDVKM. Trimming took off 4 bases at V and 0 bases at J, with 13 bases between the two ends. CDR3 sequence reads: CASSSHSAGSNQPQHF. CDR3 nucleotide sequence: TGTGCCAGCAGTTCTCACAGCGCCGGTAGCAATCAGCCCCAGCATTTT.

The V and J genes are TRBV5-1 and TRBJ1-1; TRBD1 aligns across 8 bases. The V gene end was trimmed by 5 bases and the J gene end by 1 base; junction bases not matched to a gene: 7. From germline, CDR1 is SGHRS and CDR2 YFSETQ. The CDR3 loop spans 15 amino acids. The CDR3 here is CASSFTGTGNTEAFF. Written as DNA, the CDR3 is TGCGCCAGCAGTTTTACCGGGACAGGGAACACTGAAGCTTTCTTT. Full variable domain (outside the CDR3, taken from reference TRBV5-1 and TRBJ1-1): KAGVTQTPRYLIKTRGQQVTLSCSPISGHRSVSWYQQTPGQGLQFLFEYFSETQRNKGNFPGRFSGRQFSNSRSEMNVSTLELGDSALYLCASSFTGTGNTEAFFGQGTRLTVV.

The chain employs TRBV6-5 and TRBJ1-5, with D uncertain. The germline V gene encodes CDR1 MNHEY and CDR2 SVGAGI. Trimming removed 2 bases at V and 3 bases at J, with 11 bases between. The CDR3 totals 15 residues. The CDR3 protein is CASSYGENSNQPQHF. Written as DNA, the CDR3 is TGTGCCAGCAGTTACGGAGAAAATTCCAATCAGCCCCAGCATTTT.

This chain joins TRBV28 and TRBJ2-4; D may be TRBD2 (5 bases). Looked up from germline, CDR1 is MDHEN and CDR2 is SYDVKM. CDR3 size: 17 residues. The V end was cut by 1 base, the J end by 4 bases, with 17 bases between. The CDR3 DNA follows: TGTGCCAGCAGTTTATCTTTCTCGGGGTACGTTAAAAACATTCAGTACTTC. Translating it yields CASSLSFSGYVKNIQYF. The whole variable domain, filled in from reference TRBV28 and TRBJ2-4, reads DVKVTQSSRYLVKRTGEKVFLECVQDMDHENMFWYRQDPGLGLRLIYFSYDVKMKEKGDIPEGYSVSREKKERFSLILESASTNQTSMYLCASSLSFSGYVKNIQYFGAGTRLSVL.

The J gene is TRBJ2-7, the V gene TRBV9; D is unresolved. This CDR3 spans 13 amino acids. Trimming cost V 0 bases and J 4 bases, with 8 bases left between them. The germline V gene encodes CDR1 SGDLS and CDR2 YYNGEE. DNA of the CDR3: TGTGCCAGCAGCGTAGGAGGTGAGTACGAGCAGTACTTC. As protein: CASSVGGEYEQYF.

The chain uses TRBV2 and TRBJ1-1; tentatively, D is TRBD1 (6 bases). The CDR3 extends over 17 amino acids. The germline CDR1 and CDR2 sequences are SNHLY and FYNNEI. V lost 5 bases and J lost 4, with 23 bases in between. The CDR3 reads CASSQTGGRGFSTEAFF. CDR3 bases: TGTGCCAGCAGTCAAACGGGGGGGCGAGGGTTTTCCACTGAAGCTTTCTTT.